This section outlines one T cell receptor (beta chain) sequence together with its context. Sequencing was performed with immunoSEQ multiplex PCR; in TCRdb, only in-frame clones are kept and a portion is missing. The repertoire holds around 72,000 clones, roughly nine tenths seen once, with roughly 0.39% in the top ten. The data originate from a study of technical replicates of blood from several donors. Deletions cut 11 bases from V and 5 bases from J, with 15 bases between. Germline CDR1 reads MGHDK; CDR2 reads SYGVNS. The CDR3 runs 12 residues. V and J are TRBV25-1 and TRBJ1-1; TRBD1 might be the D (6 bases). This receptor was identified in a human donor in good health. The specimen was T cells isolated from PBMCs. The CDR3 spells CAGGGTGTEAFF. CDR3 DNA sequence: TGTGCCGGGGGGGGCACGGGGACTGAAGCTTTCTTT.